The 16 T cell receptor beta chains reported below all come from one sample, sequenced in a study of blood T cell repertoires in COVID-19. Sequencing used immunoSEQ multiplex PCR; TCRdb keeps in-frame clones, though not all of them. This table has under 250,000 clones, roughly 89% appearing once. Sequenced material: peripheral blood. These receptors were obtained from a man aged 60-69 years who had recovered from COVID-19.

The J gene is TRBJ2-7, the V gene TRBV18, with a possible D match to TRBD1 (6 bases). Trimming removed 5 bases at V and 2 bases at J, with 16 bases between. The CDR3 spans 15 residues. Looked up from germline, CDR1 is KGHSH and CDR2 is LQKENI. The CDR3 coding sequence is TGTGCCAGCTCAACCGTGACAGGAATAGCCTACGAGCAGTACTTC. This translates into CASSTVTGIAYEQYF.

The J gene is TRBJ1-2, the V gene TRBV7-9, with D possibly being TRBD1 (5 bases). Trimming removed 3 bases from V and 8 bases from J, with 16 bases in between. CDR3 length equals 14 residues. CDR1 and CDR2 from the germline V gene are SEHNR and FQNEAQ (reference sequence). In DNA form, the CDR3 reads TGTGCCAGCAGCTTGGGAGGGGCGGTGAGGGGCTACACCTTC. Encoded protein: CASSLGGAVRGYTF.

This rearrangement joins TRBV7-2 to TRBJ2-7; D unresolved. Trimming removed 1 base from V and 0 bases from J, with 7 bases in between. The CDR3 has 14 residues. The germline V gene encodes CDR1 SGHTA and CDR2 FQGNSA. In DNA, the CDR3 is TGTGCCAGCAGCTTAGAAACGGGCTCCTACGAGCAGTACTTC. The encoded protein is CASSLETGSYEQYF.

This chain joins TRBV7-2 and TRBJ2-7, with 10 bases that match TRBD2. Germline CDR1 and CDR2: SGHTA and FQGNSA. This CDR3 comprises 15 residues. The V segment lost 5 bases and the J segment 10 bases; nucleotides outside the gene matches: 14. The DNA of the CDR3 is TGTGCCAGCAGCCTCCATGGACTAGCGGCGGCTCATCAGTACTTC. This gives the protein CASSLHGLAAAHQYF.

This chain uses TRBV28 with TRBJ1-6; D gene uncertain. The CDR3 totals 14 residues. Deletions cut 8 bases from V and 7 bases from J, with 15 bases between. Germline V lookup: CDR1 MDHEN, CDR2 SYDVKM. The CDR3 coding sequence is TGTGCCAGCGGTCCTGAGTGGGAGAATTCACCCCTCCACTTT. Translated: CASGPEWENSPLHF. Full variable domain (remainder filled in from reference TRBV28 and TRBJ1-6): DVKVTQSSRYLVKRTGEKVFLECVQDMDHENMFWYRQDPGLGLRLIYFSYDVKMKEKGDIPEGYSVSREKKERFSLILESASTNQTSMYLCASGPEWENSPLHFGNGTRLTVT.

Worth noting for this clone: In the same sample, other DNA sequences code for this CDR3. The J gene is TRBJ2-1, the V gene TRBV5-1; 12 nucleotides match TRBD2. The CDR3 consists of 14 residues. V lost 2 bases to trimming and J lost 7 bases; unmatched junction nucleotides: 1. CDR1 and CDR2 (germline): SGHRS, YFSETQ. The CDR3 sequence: CASSFGLAGNEQFF. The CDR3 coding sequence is TGCGCCAGCAGCTTCGGACTAGCGGGGAATGAGCAGTTCTTC.

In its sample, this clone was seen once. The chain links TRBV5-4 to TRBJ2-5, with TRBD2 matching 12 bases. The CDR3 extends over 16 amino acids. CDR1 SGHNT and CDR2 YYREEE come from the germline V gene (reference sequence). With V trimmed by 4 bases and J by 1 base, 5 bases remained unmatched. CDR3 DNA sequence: TGTGCCAGCAGCCCCGGACTAGCGGGAATCCAAGAGACCCAGTACTTC. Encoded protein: CASSPGLAGIQETQYF.

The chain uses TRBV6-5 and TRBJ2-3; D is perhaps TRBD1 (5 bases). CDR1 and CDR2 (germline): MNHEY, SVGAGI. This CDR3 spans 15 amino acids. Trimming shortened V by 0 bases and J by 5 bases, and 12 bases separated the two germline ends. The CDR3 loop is CASSYSMVGQDTQYF. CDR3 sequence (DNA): TGTGCCAGCAGTTACTCGATGGTGGGGCAAGATACGCAGTATTTT.

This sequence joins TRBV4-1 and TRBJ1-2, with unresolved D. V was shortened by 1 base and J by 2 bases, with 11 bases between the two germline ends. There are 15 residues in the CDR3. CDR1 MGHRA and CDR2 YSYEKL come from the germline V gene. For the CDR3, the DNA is TGCGCCAGCAGCCAAGGGGTTGGGAGAAACTATGGCTACACCTTC. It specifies CASSQGVGRNYGYTF.

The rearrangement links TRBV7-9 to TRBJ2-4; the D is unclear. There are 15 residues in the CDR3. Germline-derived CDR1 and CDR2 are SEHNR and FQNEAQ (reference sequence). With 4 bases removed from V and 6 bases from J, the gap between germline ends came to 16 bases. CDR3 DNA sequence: TGTGCCAGCAGCTCCGACATGCTCACTGGAAACATTCAGTACTTC. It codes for CASSSDMLTGNIQYF.

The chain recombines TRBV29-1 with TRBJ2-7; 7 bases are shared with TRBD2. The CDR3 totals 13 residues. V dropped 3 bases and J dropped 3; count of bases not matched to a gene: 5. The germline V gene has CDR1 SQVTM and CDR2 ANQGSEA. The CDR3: CSVELKRGYEQYF. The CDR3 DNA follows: TGCAGCGTTGAGTTGAAGCGGGGCTACGAGCAGTACTTC.

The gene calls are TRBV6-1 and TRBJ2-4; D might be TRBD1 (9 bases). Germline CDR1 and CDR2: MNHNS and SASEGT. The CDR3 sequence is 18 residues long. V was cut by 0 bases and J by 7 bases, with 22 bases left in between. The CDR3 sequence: CASSEARGGTGSLNIQYF. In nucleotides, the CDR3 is TGTGCCAGCAGTGAAGCCCGGGGGGGGACAGGGAGTTTGAACATTCAGTACTTC.

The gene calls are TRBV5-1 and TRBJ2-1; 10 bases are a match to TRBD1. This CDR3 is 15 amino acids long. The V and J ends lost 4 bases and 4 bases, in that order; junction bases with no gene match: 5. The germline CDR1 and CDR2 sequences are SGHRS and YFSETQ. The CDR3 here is CASSPGQGFYNEQFF. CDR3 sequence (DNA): TGCGCCAGCAGCCCGGGACAGGGGTTTTACAATGAGCAGTTCTTC.

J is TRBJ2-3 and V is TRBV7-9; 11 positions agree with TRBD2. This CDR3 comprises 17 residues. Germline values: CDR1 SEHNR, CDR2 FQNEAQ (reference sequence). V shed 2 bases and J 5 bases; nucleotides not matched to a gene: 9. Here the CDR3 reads CASSLTGVAGGQDTQYF. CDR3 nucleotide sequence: TGTGCCAGCAGCTTAACGGGAGTAGCGGGGGGGCAAGATACGCAGTATTTT.

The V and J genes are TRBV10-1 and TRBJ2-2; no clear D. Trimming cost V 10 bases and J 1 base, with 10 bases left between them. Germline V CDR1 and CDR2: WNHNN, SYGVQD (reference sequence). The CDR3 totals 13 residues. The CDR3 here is CATKPGNTGELFF. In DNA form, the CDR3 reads TGCGCCACCAAACCAGGGAACACCGGGGAGCTGTTTTTT.

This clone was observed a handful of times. This CDR3 reads CASIPTGFYEQYF. In DNA form, the CDR3 reads TGTGCCAGCATCCCGACAGGGTTCTACGAGCAGTACTTC. The chain uses TRBV11-2 and TRBJ2-7; 7 bases are a match to TRBD1. Per the germline V gene, CDR1 is SGHAT and CDR2 is FQNNGV. With V trimmed by 7 bases and J by 3 bases, 6 bases remained unmatched. This CDR3 contains 13 residues.